One T cell receptor (beta chain) is described in this entry. This clonotype was observed a handful of times. Which antigen it targets is not known. No much larger clonotype is one base removed from it; base qualities were not supplied. TCR beta repertoires were profiled from peripheral blood of approximately 13 young patients with multiple sclerosis to demonstrate the VDJtools post-analysis software. The multiple sclerosis patients were children and adolescents ranging in age from roughly 6 to 16 years. Libraries came from PCR. The sequencer was an Illumina HiSeq 2500. Unique molecular identifiers were incorporated into TCR beta cDNA libraries to reduce PCR and sequencing biases. Approximately 500,000 cDNA molecules were obtained per 1 to 10 million input T cells, so each molecule approximated one T cell. The same protocol used for the earlier healthy control dataset was applied to prepare and sequence the patient libraries. Samples belonging to the same batch were prepared together, multiplexed and sequenced on a shared HiSeq lane. The original methods were these. MIGEC handled the raw barcoded reads, throwing out single-read molecular identifier groups before consensus assembly and CDR3 extraction. Clonotype tables were post-analysed with VDJtools, normalizing diversity by down-sampling all datasets to the smallest sample size. In repertoire overlap clustering, CDR3 amino acid sequences, but not nucleotide sequences, were matched to correct batch-related cross-sample contamination. TCRdb trimmed public reads at Q25 via fastp, called clones via MiXCR and kept in-frame beta chains. Rows are combined by CDR3 protein, so each entry shows the most common genes and DNA. The V and J calls shown here were made by TCRdb, not taken from the authors' results. The sample contains some 500,000 distinct CDR3 sequences, over 35% of them found a single time. The biggest ten clones account for about 12% of the sample.

The sample originates from a study of post-analysis software for immune sequencing data (dated by TCRdb to the mid-2010s). For the wider study: Relapsing-remitting, secondary progressive and progressive-relapsing multiple sclerosis were recorded as disease courses, and subtype annotation was lacking for some patients. The multiple sclerosis patient repertoires were compared with approximately 11 previously published healthy control repertoires from donors aged about 6 to 26 years. A subset of samples was prepared in parallel using single-end sample barcoding, then pooled and co-amplified after Illumina adapter ligation.

CDR1 and CDR2 are drawn from the germline V gene: MGHRA, YSYEKL. The CDR3 numbers 15 residues from cysteine through phenylalanine. Only the CDR3 DNA is retained, 45 bases long and in frame from the first base. V loses 4 bases of germline sequence and J loses 4 bases, and the interval between the two ends is 16 bases. What the research found in general, with its limitations: Normalized Chao1 diversity was significantly lower in multiple sclerosis patients than controls, suggesting substantial peripheral T-cell clonal expansion. When samples were clustered directly using the F measure, samples prepared in the same batch co-clustered strongly, which prompted a batch-effect correction. The control group was slightly older than the multiple sclerosis patient group. Four or five TRBV segments, including TRBV5-6, TRBV5-1 and TRBV20-1, were significantly more frequent in patients than controls.

The chain couples TRBV4-1 to TRBJ1-2; a tentative D match to TRBD1 spans 5 bases. The clonotype comes from a girl aged 10-17 years with multiple sclerosis. The sample consisted of blood. The DNA sequence is TGCGCCAGCAGCCCAAGAAATCGTACAGGCTATGGCTACACCTTC. It translates to CASSPRNRTGYGYTF.